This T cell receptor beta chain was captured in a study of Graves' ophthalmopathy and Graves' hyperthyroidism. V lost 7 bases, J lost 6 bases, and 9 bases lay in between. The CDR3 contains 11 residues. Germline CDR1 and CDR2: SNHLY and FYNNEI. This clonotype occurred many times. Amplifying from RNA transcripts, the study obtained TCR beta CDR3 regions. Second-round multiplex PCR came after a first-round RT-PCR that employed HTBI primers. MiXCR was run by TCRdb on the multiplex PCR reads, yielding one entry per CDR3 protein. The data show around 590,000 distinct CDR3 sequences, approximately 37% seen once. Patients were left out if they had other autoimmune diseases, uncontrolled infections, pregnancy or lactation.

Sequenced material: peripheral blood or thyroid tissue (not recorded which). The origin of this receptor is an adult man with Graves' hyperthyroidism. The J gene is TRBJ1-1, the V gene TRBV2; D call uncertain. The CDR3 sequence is CASITRSEAFF. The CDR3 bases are TGTGCCAGCATTACCAGGTCTGAAGCTTTCTTT.